In this sample, the clone carrying this T cell receptor beta chain turned up a few times. Its specificity is unknown. This sample stems from a study of identical twins. General observations from the study: Monozygotic twin pairs showed more out-of-frame TCR alpha sharing than models estimated.

One entry per CDR3 protein, called by TCRdb with MiXCR from the 5' RACE reads. The sample has 1.5 million to 2 million distinct CDR3 sequences, roughly 35% seen once; the top ten hold about 0.3%. Germline loops: CDR1 MGHDK, CDR2 SYGVNS. Trimming pared 3 bases from V and 1 base from J, leaving 9 bases between. The CDR3 runs 14 residues. This receptor was taken from a newborn girl in good health. The sequenced sample consisted of cord blood. The chain carries TRBV25-1 and TRBJ1-1; D is perhaps TRBD1 (5 bases). The CDR3 protein is CASSDWTKNTEAFF. The CDR3 DNA follows: TGTGCCAGCAGTGATTGGACAAAGAACACTGAAGCTTTCTTT.